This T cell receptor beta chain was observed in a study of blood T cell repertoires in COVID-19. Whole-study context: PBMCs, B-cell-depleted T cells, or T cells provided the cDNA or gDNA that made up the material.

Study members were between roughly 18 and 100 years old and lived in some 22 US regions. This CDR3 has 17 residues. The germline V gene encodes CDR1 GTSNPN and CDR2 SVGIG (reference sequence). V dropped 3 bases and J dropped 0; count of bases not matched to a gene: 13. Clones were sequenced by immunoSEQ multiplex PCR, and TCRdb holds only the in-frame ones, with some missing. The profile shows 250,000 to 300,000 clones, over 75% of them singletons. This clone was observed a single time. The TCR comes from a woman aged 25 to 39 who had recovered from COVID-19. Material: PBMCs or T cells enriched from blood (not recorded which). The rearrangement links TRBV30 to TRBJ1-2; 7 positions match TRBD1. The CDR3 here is CAWSEPGQRFSNYGYTF. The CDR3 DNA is TGTGCCTGGAGCGAACCGGGACAGCGATTCTCTAACTATGGCTACACCTTC. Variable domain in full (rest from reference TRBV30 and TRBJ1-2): SQTIHQWPATLVQPVGSPLSLECTVEGTSNPNLYWYRQAAGRGLQLLFYSVGIGQISSEVPQNLSASRPQDRQFILSSKKLLLSDSGFYLCAWSEPGQRFSNYGYTFGSGTRLTVV.